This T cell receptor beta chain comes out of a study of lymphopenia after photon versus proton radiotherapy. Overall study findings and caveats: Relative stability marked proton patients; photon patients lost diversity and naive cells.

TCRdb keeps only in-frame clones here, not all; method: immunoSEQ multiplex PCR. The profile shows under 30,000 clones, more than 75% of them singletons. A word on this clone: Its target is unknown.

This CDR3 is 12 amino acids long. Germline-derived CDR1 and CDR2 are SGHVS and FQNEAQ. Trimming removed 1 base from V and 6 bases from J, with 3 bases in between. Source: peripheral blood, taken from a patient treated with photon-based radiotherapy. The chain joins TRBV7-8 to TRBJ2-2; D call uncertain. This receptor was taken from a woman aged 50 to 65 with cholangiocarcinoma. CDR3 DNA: TGTGCCAGCAGCTTAGGGGCCGGGGAGCTGTTTTTT. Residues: CASSLGAGELFF.